This T cell receptor beta chain stems from a study of blood T cell repertoires in COVID-19. At the level of the study: The analysed material was cDNA or gDNA that came from T cells, B-cell-depleted T cells, or PBMCs.

In the original processing: Using reference gene primer amplification, nucleated cell counts were estimated. Profiling relied on immunoSEQ multiplex PCR, and the TCRdb table lists in-frame clones only, not all of them. Clonal size and the V and J genes are those of that table, whereas D and trimming came from the DNA. The sample lists under 250,000 clones, around 91% seen once, with under 3.5% in the top ten. The study drew participants aged about 18 to 89 years from about two dozen US areas. CDR1 is SNHLY and CDR2 is FYNNEI in the germline V gene. This CDR3 spans 13 amino acids. The chain employs TRBV2 and TRBJ1-4; D not certain. Sequenced material: PBMCs or T cells enriched from blood (not recorded which). The source of this sequence is a woman aged 18-29 years in a cohort exposed to, infected with or recovered from COVID-19 (not recorded which). CDR3 bases: TGTGCAACCAGGAGGCAGTCCGGTGAAAAACTGTTTTTT. As protein: CATRRQSGEKLFF.